This T cell receptor (beta chain) stems from a study of a mutant IDH1 vaccine in newly diagnosed glioma. About the study: Before enrollment, patients got radiotherapy alone, temozolomide alone, or mostly the combination.

Time point of the sample: baseline, week 1 (first vaccination visit). The sample's treatment: pre-vaccination baseline after standard-of-care therapy. The CDR3 totals 13 residues. Trimming removed 2 bases at V and 3 bases at J, with 6 bases between. Germline V gives CDR1 PRHDT, CDR2 FYEKMQ (reference sequence). Assay: immunoSEQ multiplex PCR; the TCRdb copy retains only in-frame clones and omits some. The sample holds about 50,000 clones, about nine tenths seen once. The sample was PBMCs, taken from a glioma patient treated with radiotherapy, temozolomide or both. The V and J genes are TRBV13 and TRBJ2-3; perhaps TRBD1 as D (5 bases). This sequence originates from a man aged 35-49 years with glioma. The CDR3: CASSLQGTDTQYF. The DNA for the CDR3 is TGTGCCAGCAGCTTACAGGGAACAGATACGCAGTATTTT. The full variable domain, with the rest looked up from reference TRBV13 and TRBJ2-3, is AAGVIQSPRHLIKEKRETATLKCYPIPRHDTVYWYQQGPGQDPQFLISFYEKMQSDKGSIPDRFSAQQFSDYHSELNMSSLELGDSALYFCASSLQGTDTQYFGPGTRLTVL.